Following are 30 T cell receptor beta chains from one sample sequenced in a study of immune evolution from preneoplasia to lung adenocarcinoma. Only in-frame clones appear in the TCRdb table, and some are missing; sequencing was by immunoSEQ multiplex PCR. The sample holds 15,000 or so clones, about 85% seen once. Sample: FFPE lung adenocarcinoma in situ tissue. The source of these receptors is an older donor with lung adenocarcinoma.

V gene TRBV2 combines with J gene TRBJ2-5; no reliable D call. The CDR3 covers 11 residues. Germline CDR1 is SNHLY and CDR2 is FYNNEI. The ends were cut back, 8 bases at V and 5 bases at J, with 9 bases in the middle. CDR3 region: CASLEMETQYF. As DNA, the CDR3 is TGTGCCAGCCTCGAAATGGAGACCCAGTACTTC.

The V and J genes are TRBV19 and TRBJ2-3; 11 positions agree with TRBD2. Germline CDR1 is LNHDA and CDR2 is SQIVND (reference sequence). This CDR3 region has 15 residues. V was pared by 8 bases and J by 4 bases, with 8 bases of the junction left unmatched. DNA of the CDR3: TGTGCCAGTGCTGCCCGTAGCGGGAGGGCAGATACGCAGTATTTT. Translation: CASAARSGRADTQYF.

The J gene is TRBJ2-3, the V gene TRBV9, with 12 positions matching TRBD2. The CDR3 length is 16 residues. After removal of 3 bases from V and 4 bases from J, the junction contained 6 bases not matched to a gene. CDR1 SGDLS and CDR2 YYNGEE come from the germline V gene. This CDR3 is CASSDLTSGSADTQYF. Written as DNA, the CDR3 is TGTGCCAGCAGCGATCTGACTAGCGGGAGCGCAGATACGCAGTATTTT.

J is TRBJ2-2 and V is TRBV6-6; D not certain. This CDR3 comprises 15 residues. Germline V gene sequence: CDR1 MNHNY, CDR2 SVGAGI (reference sequence). Trimming left V 6 bases short and J 1 base short, with 12 bases between. DNA for the CDR3: TGTGCCAGCAGAACACTCGTGGGGAACACCGGGGAGCTGTTTTTT. It is translated as CASRTLVGNTGELFF.

The chain is built from TRBV10-2 and TRBJ2-2; no firm D call. The CDR3 contains 14 residues. Germline V CDR1 and CDR2: WSHSY, SAAADI. The V and J ends lost 8 bases and 2 bases respectively, with 12 bases between them. CDR3 sequence (DNA): TGCGCCAGCCTGTCTAGGGCAAACACCGGGGAGCTGTTTTTT. Translating gives CASLSRANTGELFF.

The chain recombines TRBV5-4 with TRBJ1-1; no clear D. CDR1 and CDR2 from the germline V gene are SGHNT and YYREEE (reference sequence). Between the trimmed V and J ends, which lost 2 bases and 2 bases, there was a span of 10 bases. This CDR3 is built from 14 residues. CDR3 DNA sequence: TGTGCCAGCAGCTTACCGGACGGCAACACTGAAGCTTTCTTT. It codes for CASSLPDGNTEAFF.

The gene calls are TRBV6-5 and TRBJ2-2, with D unresolved. The CDR3 has 15 residues. Between the trimmed V and J ends, which lost 5 bases and 2 bases, there was a span of 12 bases. Germline CDR1 is MNHEY and CDR2 is SVGAGI. CDR3 residues: CASSRYTANTGELFF. CDR3 nucleotide sequence: TGTGCCAGCAGTCGTTATACGGCCAACACCGGGGAGCTGTTTTTT.

The V call is TRBV7-6, the J call TRBJ2-1; D call uncertain. Germline lookup yields CDR1 SGHVS and CDR2 FNYEAQ. Between the trimmed V and J ends, which lost 1 base and 11 bases, there was a span of 18 bases. The length of the CDR3 is 15 residues. In DNA form, the CDR3 reads TGTGCCAGCAGCTTAGGCGGCGGTTGGGCAATGAAGCAGTTCTTC. The encoded protein is CASSLGGGWAMKQFF.

The chain employs TRBV27 and TRBJ2-3; TRBD2 matches at 11 bases. From germline, CDR1 is MNHEY and CDR2 SMNVEV (reference sequence). The ends lost 7 bases at V and 6 bases at J; junction bases unmatched: 18. This CDR3 spans 18 amino acids. In DNA, the CDR3 is TGTGCCAGCATCGCGACAGGACTAGCGGGTACTATAGGGGATACGCAGTATTTT. Translating it yields CASIATGLAGTIGDTQYF.

The V call is TRBV27, the J call TRBJ2-2; 8 nucleotides agree with TRBD2. The CDR3 extends over 14 amino acids. CDR1 and CDR2 (germline): MNHEY, SMNVEV (reference sequence). The V segment lost 5 bases and the J segment 7 bases; nucleotides outside the gene matches: 6. CDR3 in DNA: TGTGCCAGCAGTAAGGGACTAGGGGACGGGGAGCTGTTTTTT. Translating it yields CASSKGLGDGELFF.

The genes are TRBV9 and TRBJ1-3; D is ambiguous. The CDR3 contains 15 residues. The germline CDR1 and CDR2 sequences are SGDLS and YYNGEE. The V and J ends lost 0 bases and 0 bases respectively, with 7 bases between them. The CDR3 is CASSVDGASGNTIYF. DNA for the CDR3: TGTGCCAGCAGCGTAGACGGTGCCTCTGGAAACACCATATATTTT.

V is TRBV10-3 and J is TRBJ2-7; 7 bases match TRBD2. V was pared by 4 bases and J by 7 bases, with 10 bases of the junction left unmatched. Germline V lookup: CDR1 ENHRY, CDR2 SYGVKD. This CDR3 is 14 amino acids long. CDR3 amino acids: CAISVASGPGEQYF. The CDR3 nucleotides read TGTGCCATCAGTGTTGCTAGCGGTCCGGGGGAGCAGTACTTC.

This clone showed up just a few times. The chain combines TRBV18 with TRBJ2-1; TRBD1 agrees at 9 bases. V shed 3 bases, J shed 7 bases, and the junction held 1 base outside the gene matches. There are 13 residues in the CDR3. Germline values: CDR1 KGHSH, CDR2 LQKENI. CDR3 sequence reads: CASSPGQGNEQFF. The CDR3, as DNA: TGTGCCAGCTCACCGGGACAGGGAAATGAGCAGTTCTTC.

This rearrangement joins TRBV5-1 to TRBJ1-1; TRBD1 matches at 9 bases. CDR3 size: 13 residues. Unmatched junction bases numbered 4, after V lost 5 bases and J lost 5 bases. Germline V gene sequence: CDR1 SGHRS, CDR2 YFSETQ. CDR3 nucleotide sequence: TGCGCCAGCAGTTATGGGACAGGGACTGAAGCTTTCTTT. It encodes CASSYGTGTEAFF.

This sequence joins TRBV6-1 and TRBJ1-4; maybe TRBD1 (5 bases). Germline loops: CDR1 MNHNS, CDR2 SASEGT. The CDR3 sequence is 13 residues long. V was shortened by 8 bases and J by 8 bases, with 15 bases between the two germline ends. The CDR3 is CASQSGREEKLFF. CDR3 DNA: TGTGCCAGCCAATCCGGCAGGGAAGAAAAACTGTTTTTT.

V and J are TRBV5-6 and TRBJ2-5, with D perhaps matching TRBD1 (5 bases). Germline CDR1 is SGHDT and CDR2 is YYEEEE. This CDR3 has 16 amino acids. V gave up 3 bases and J gave up 0 bases, with 15 bases separating them. This CDR3 is CASSSTDTDYQETQYF. The DNA of the CDR3 is TGTGCCAGCAGCTCGACGGACACAGATTACCAAGAGACCCAGTACTTC.

This sequence joins TRBV29-1 and TRBJ1-2; D gene ambiguous. CDR3 length: 14 amino acids. CDR1 and CDR2 (germline): SQVTM, ANQGSEA. Deletions cut 4 bases from V and 0 bases from J, with 12 bases between. CDR3 loop: CSVVQSVPNYGYTF. CDR3 sequence (DNA): TGCAGCGTTGTGCAGAGTGTTCCTAACTATGGCTACACCTTC.

This clone has a single count. This chain links TRBV2 with TRBJ1-2, with 7 bases lining up with TRBD1. V lost 7 bases, J lost 3 bases, and 8 bases stayed unmatched. CDR1 and CDR2 (germline): SNHLY, FYNNEI. This CDR3 spans 14 amino acids. CDR3 amino acids: CASTLQGSDYGYTF. The CDR3 DNA reads TGTGCCAGCACCCTACAGGGGTCCGACTATGGCTACACCTTC. Full variable domain (rest looked up from reference TRBV2 and TRBJ1-2): EPEVTQTPSHQVTQMGQEVILRCVPISNHLYFYWYRQILGQKVEFLVSFYNNEISEKSEIFDDQFSVERPDGSNFTLKIRSTKLEDSAMYFCASTLQGSDYGYTFGSGTRLTVV.

The V gene is TRBV14, the J gene TRBJ2-6; maybe TRBD2 (5 bases). The V gene lost 3 bases and the J gene lost 4 bases, with 10 bases spanning the gap. Germline loops: CDR1 SGHDN, CDR2 FVKESK. This CDR3 spans 15 amino acids. CDR3: CASSHEGGGANVLTF. CDR3 in DNA: TGTGCCAGCAGCCATGAGGGCGGCGGGGCCAACGTCCTGACTTTC.

The chain links TRBV27 to TRBJ2-7; D is undetermined. Trimming pared 4 bases from V and 6 bases from J, leaving 19 bases between. Germline V gene lookup returns CDR1 MNHEY and CDR2 SMNVEV (reference sequence). The CDR3 contains 15 residues. CDR3 region: CASSYGPAPSSEQYF. CDR3 sequence (DNA): TGTGCCAGCAGTTACGGACCCGCGCCCTCTTCCGAGCAGTACTTC.

CDR3 loop: CASSPRDRLNTEAFF. DNA for the CDR3: TGTGCCAGCTCACCAAGGGACAGATTGAACACTGAAGCTTTCTTT. The chain combines TRBV18 with TRBJ1-1; the match to TRBD1 covers 7 bases. J gave up 0 bases and V 2 bases, and 3 bases lay outside the gene matches. Germline loops: CDR1 KGHSH, CDR2 LQKENI. The CDR3 is 15 amino acids.

The V gene is TRBV11-2, the J gene TRBJ1-2, with 9 positions matching TRBD1. The CDR3 totals 13 residues. CDR1 SGHAT and CDR2 FQNNGV come from the germline V gene. V gave up 4 bases and J gave up 8 bases; unmatched junction bases: 5. CDR3 residues: CASSSGQGYGYTF. The DNA of the CDR3 is TGTGCCAGCAGCTCAGGACAGGGGTACGGCTACACCTTC.

The chain carries TRBV28 and TRBJ2-7; 8 bases are a match to TRBD1. The CDR3 sequence is 13 residues long. The germline V gene encodes CDR1 MDHEN and CDR2 SYDVKM. Trimming at V came to 6 bases and at J to 6 bases, leaving 7 bases not matched to a gene. The CDR3 DNA reads as TGTGCCAGCAGCCGTGACAGGGGCACCGAGCAGTACTTC. Translated: CASSRDRGTEQYF.

The gene calls are TRBV25-1 and TRBJ1-1; D uncertain. This CDR3 is built from 14 residues. V dropped 2 bases and J dropped 2 bases, with 9 bases sitting between them. From germline, CDR1 is MGHDK and CDR2 SYGVNS. The CDR3 nucleotides read TGTGCCAGCAGTGAACACGACATAAACACTGAAGCTTTCTTT. Encoded protein: CASSEHDINTEAFF.

The chain uses TRBV7-9 and TRBJ2-7; 10 bases match TRBD1. Trimming took 3 bases from V and 6 from J; bases not matched to a gene: 5. The CDR3 totals 14 residues. Germline V CDR1 and CDR2: SEHNR, FQNEAQ (reference sequence). CDR3 DNA sequence: TGTGCCAGCAGCTTCCTCGGGACAGGGGTCGAGCAGTACTTC. It yields the protein CASSFLGTGVEQYF.

The J gene is TRBJ1-2, the V gene TRBV6-6; D is ambiguous. Trimming left V 2 bases short and J 8 bases short, with 18 bases between. The CDR3 runs to 15 residues. In germline, CDR1 is MNHNY, CDR2 SVGAGI (reference sequence). Written as DNA, the CDR3 is TGTGCCAGCAGTTACGACACCCACGTGGGCCTCGGCTACACCTTC. This codes for CASSYDTHVGLGYTF.

CDR3: CASSERRGQRAFF. DNA of the CDR3: TGTGCCAGCAGTGAAAGACGGGGACAGAGAGCTTTCTTT. The chain combines TRBV2 with TRBJ1-1; TRBD1 matches at 7 bases. The CDR3 extends over 13 amino acids. Germline V gene data show CDR1 as SNHLY and CDR2 as FYNNEI. Trimming at V came to 2 bases and at J to 10 bases, leaving 7 bases not matched to a gene.

The J gene is TRBJ1-1, the V gene TRBV5-6; D uncertain. Germline CDR1 is SGHDT and CDR2 is YYEEEE. This CDR3 has 12 residues. V was clipped by 0 bases and J by 6 bases, with 6 bases between them. Here the CDR3 DNA reads TGTGCCAGCAGCTTGGCGGACGCTGAAGCTTTCTTT. Translating it yields CASSLADAEAFF.

This clone has more than one count but fewer than ten. This chain joins TRBV7-3 and TRBJ2-7; 7 positions match TRBD2. J lost 8 bases, V lost 4 bases, and 8 bases had no gene match. The CDR3 covers 13 residues. Germline V gives CDR1 SGHTA, CDR2 FQGTGA. CDR3 in DNA: TGTGCCAGCAGCTCGACGACAGCGGGGAAGCAGTACTTC. It specifies CASSSTTAGKQYF.

The gene calls are TRBV5-4 and TRBJ2-4; D is unclear. V was clipped by 0 bases and J by 5 bases, with 3 bases between them. The V gene's germline CDR1 is SGHNT and CDR2 YYREEE (reference sequence). The length of the CDR3 is 12 residues. CDR3 region: CASSLDQNIQYF. The CDR3, as DNA: TGTGCCAGCAGCTTGGACCAAAACATTCAGTACTTC. The full variable domain, in which reference TRBV5-4 and TRBJ2-4 provide the parts outside the CDR3, is ETGVTQSPTHLIKTRGQQVTLRCSSQSGHNTVSWYQQALGQGPQFIFQYYREEENGRGNFPPRFSGLQFPNYSSELNVNALELDDSALYLCASSLDQNIQYFGAGTRLSVL.